These 5 T cell receptor beta chains were sequenced from one sample in a study of T-cell reconstitution after alpha-beta-depleted transplantation in children. This sample's TCRbeta library carried unique molecular identifier barcodes. Using its own MiXCR run on the PCR reads, TCRdb lists one record per CDR3 protein. The repertoire holds hundreds of thousands of distinct CDR3 sequences, roughly 14% seen once, with around 0.76% in the top ten. The source was PBMCs, collected before TCRalphabeta/CD19-depleted stem cell transplant. These receptors all come from a girl aged 2-10 years with congenital amegakaryocytic thrombocytopenia, due to receive a stem cell transplant.

This clonotype was seen repeatedly, ten times or more. This rearrangement joins TRBV29-1 to TRBJ2-7; D uncertain. The germline gives CDR1 SQVTM, CDR2 ANQGSEA. V dropped 2 bases and J dropped 4 bases, with 12 bases sitting between them. CDR3 length: 13 residues. The CDR3: CSVEPDGVYEQYF. CDR3 nucleotides: TGCAGCGTTGAACCGGACGGAGTTTACGAGCAGTACTTC.

This sequence joins TRBV11-1 and TRBJ2-3, with D perhaps being TRBD1 or TRBD2 (5 bases each). This CDR3 is 12 amino acids long. Germline CDR1 is SGHAT and CDR2 is FQDESV (reference sequence). Between the trimmed V and J ends, which lost 2 bases and 10 bases, there was a span of 10 bases. The CDR3 bases are TGTGCCAGCAGCTTAATCCAGGGAGCGCAGTATTTT. Amino acid sequence: CASSLIQGAQYF.

This rearrangement joins TRBV5-1 to TRBJ1-1; TRBD1 might be the D (6 bases). CDR1 SGHRS and CDR2 YFSETQ come from the germline V gene. V lost 4 bases and J lost 4, with 14 bases in between. This CDR3 has 14 amino acids. The CDR3 nucleotides read TGCGCCAGCAGCAAGGCGGGGGCGAGCACTGAAGCTTTCTTT. Its translation: CASSKAGASTEAFF.

The V gene is TRBV5-1, the J gene TRBJ2-2; TRBD1 matches at 7 bases. Germline V CDR1 and CDR2: SGHRS, YFSETQ. The CDR3 is 15 residues long. Trimming took 0 bases from V and 4 from J; bases not matched to a gene: 3. CDR3 coding DNA: TGCGCCAGCAGCTTGGACGAGGGGGCCACCGGGGAGCTGTTTTTT. The encoded protein is CASSLDEGATGELFF.

Ten or more counts support this clonotype. The chain carries TRBV28 and TRBJ2-1; 10 nucleotides align to TRBD2. Germline V CDR1 and CDR2: MDHEN, SYDVKM. The ends lost 10 bases at V and 6 bases at J; junction bases unmatched: 6. This CDR3 has 13 amino acids. This chain's CDR3 is CATSRTSGNEQFF. For the CDR3, the DNA is TGTGCCACCTCCAGGACTAGCGGCAATGAGCAGTTCTTC.